A selection of T cell receptor beta chains follows, all from one sample in a study of technical replicates of blood from a few donors. This table comes from immunoSEQ multiplex PCR, and its TCRdb copy is limited to in-frame clones, with some not included. The table has 50,000 to 70,000 clones, around 95% seen once. Sample: PBMCs. The receptors were sampled from a human donor in good health. Some clones in this sample may be carry-over from other donors' samples. Both conserved end residues are part of each CDR3. The D gene is left open where the match is weak. Clone size, where shown, is once, few, many, or a class for clones that have expanded.

d_gene	len	j_gene	abundance	v_gene	CDR3nt	CDR3aa
TRBD1	16	TRBJ1-6	NA	TRBV7-2	TGTGCCAGCAGCCTTCACGGACAGGGGAATAATTCACCCCTCCACTTT	CASSLHGQGNNSPLHF
NA	14	TRBJ2-2	NA	TRBV2	TGTGCCAGCAGTGAAAAGGGGGAAACCGGGGAGCTGTTTTTT	CASSEKGETGELFF
NA	15	TRBJ2-3	NA	TRBV7-9	TGTGCCAGCAGTTTACAGGGTACGGGCACAGATACGCAGTATTTT	CASSLQGTGTDTQYF
NA	14	TRBJ2-7	NA	TRBV6-1	TGTGCCAGCAGTCCCCGGGCCAGGGCGGACGAGCAGTACTTC	CASSPRARADEQYF
TRBD2	16	TRBJ2-3	NA	TRBV4-3	TGCGCCAGCAGCCAACGGACTAGCGGTTACACAGATACGCAGTATTTT	CASSQRTSGYTDTQYF
NA	16	TRBJ2-1	NA	TRBV21-1	TGTGCCAGCAGCAACAGGGGTCCGAGCTCCTACAATGAGCAGTTCTTC	CASSNRGPSSYNEQFF
TRBD1	14	TRBJ1-1	once	TRBV5-1	TGCGCCAGCAGCTTCCACAGGGGAGGTACTGAAGCTTTCTTT	CASSFHRGGTEAFF
TRBD1	13	TRBJ2-7	NA	TRBV30	TGTGCCTGGAGCCTCCGGGACAGGAGACTTCAGTACTTC	CAWSLRDRRLQYF
NA	16	TRBJ1-4	NA	TRBV7-5	TGTGTCAGAAGCTATAGCCTACAGGGGGCGAATGAAAAACTGTTTTTT	CVRSYSLQGANEKLFF
TRBD2	14	TRBJ2-1	NA	TRBV6-1	TGTGCCAGCTCCTGGACTAGCGGCTACAATGAGCAGTTCTTC	CASSWTSGYNEQFF
TRBD2	16	TRBJ2-2	NA	TRBV2	TGTGCCAGCAGTGAACCGCCCGGGGGGAATGCCGGGGAGCTGTTTTTT	CASSEPPGGNAGELFF
NA	15	TRBJ1-2	NA	TRBV6-1	TGTGCCAGCAGTGCAAACGAGGCGGGAATGGGGGGCTACACCTTC	CASSANEAGMGGYTF
NA	15	TRBJ2-3	NA	TRBV18	TGTGCCAGCTCACCCTGGCGGACTAGCACAGATACGCAGTATTTT	CASSPWRTSTDTQYF
TRBD1	17	TRBJ1-2	NA	TRBV7-2	TGTGCCAGCAGCCTAGTAGGACAGGGGAAGAATAACTATGGCTACACCTTC	CASSLVGQGKNNYGYTF
NA	11	TRBJ1-2	NA	TRBV20-1	TGCAGTGCTAGAGGGACATATGGCTACACCTTC	CSARGTYGYTF
TRBD2	17	TRBJ2-3	NA	TRBV11-1	TGTGCCAGCAGCTTAGCGCTGGGCGGGGGGCGCACAGATACGCAGTATTTT	CASSLALGGGRTDTQYF
NA	14	TRBJ2-1	NA	TRBV15	TGTGCCACCAGCAGAGATTGGCGTTCGGGTGAGCAGTTCTTC	CATSRDWRSGEQFF
TRBD2	16	TRBJ2-1	NA	TRBV9	TGTGCCAGCAGCGCCTCCCTACTAGCGGGGGGGGTTGCGCGGTTCTTC	CASSASLLAGGVARFF
TRBD1	17	TRBJ2-7	NA	TRBV7-8	TGTGCCAGCAGCCCCCCCGAGAGGGACAGGGGGTCCTACGAGCAGTACTTC	CASSPPERDRGSYEQYF
TRBD1	16	TRBJ2-7	NA	TRBV5-1	TGCGCCAGCAGCACAGGCGGGACAGGGGAGGGGGTCGAGCAGTACTTC	CASSTGGTGEGVEQYF
NA	13	TRBJ1-1	NA	TRBV7-8	TGTGCCAGCAGCACTGGAAGGGGTAAGGAAGCTTTCTTT	CASSTGRGKEAFF
NA	16	TRBJ2-3	NA	TRBV9	TGTGCCAGCAGCGTAGCTGGTGGGGGGGGCCGGGATACGCAGTATTTT	CASSVAGGGGRDTQYF
TRBD2	15	TRBJ2-5	NA	TRBV7-3	TGTGCCAGCGCCCCCAGTGTAAGCGGGGGAGAGACCCAGTACTTC	CASAPSVSGGETQYF
NA	11	TRBJ2-7	NA	TRBV20-1	TGCAGTGCAGCGGAGAACTACGAGCAGTACTTC	CSAAENYEQYF
NA	11	TRBJ2-5	NA	TRBV20-1	TGCAGTGCCGGGAGATCAGAGACCCAGTACTTC	CSAGRSETQYF
NA	11	TRBJ1-1	NA	TRBV20-1	TGCAGTGCTAGGAGCCGAGGTGAAGCTTTCTTT	CSARSRGEAFF
NA	13	TRBJ1-2	NA	TRBV5-6	TGTGCCAGCAGCTTGGGCCAGAACTATGGCTACACCTTC	CASSLGQNYGYTF
TRBD1	16	TRBJ2-3	once	TRBV9	TGTGCCAGCAGCGTAGCCGCGGACAGGGCCACAGATACGCAGTATTTT	CASSVAADRATDTQYF
TRBD2	14	TRBJ2-7	NA	TRBV7-9	TGTGCCAGCAGCTTAGGACTAGCGGGCTACGAGCAGTACTTC	CASSLGLAGYEQYF
TRBD1	14	TRBJ2-5	NA	TRBV10-1	TGCGCCAGCAGTGAGGGGACAGGGGACGAGACCCAGTACTTC	CASSEGTGDETQYF
NA	15	TRBJ1-5	once	TRBV19	TGTGCCAGTAGTATAGCGACAGCTAGCAATCAGCCCCAGCATTTT	CASSIATASNQPQHF
NA	13	TRBJ2-3	NA	TRBV30	TGTGCCTGGAGCGCAGGTAGGACAGATACGCAGTATTTT	CAWSAGRTDTQYF
NA	17	TRBJ2-6	NA	TRBV5-5	TGTGCCAGCAGCTTAGATAGGGGCTTCTCTGGGGCCAACGTCCTGACTTTC	CASSLDRGFSGANVLTF
TRBD1	18	TRBJ2-4	NA	TRBV5-1	TGCGCCAGCAGCCCTCTTGGACAGGTTGCCTCTGCTAGAAACATTCAGTACTTC	CASSPLGQVASARNIQYF
NA	13	TRBJ2-7	NA	TRBV10-2	TGCGCCAGCAGTGAGTCGAACACCTACGAGCAGTACTTC	CASSESNTYEQYF
NA	11	TRBJ2-4	NA	TRBV20-1	TGCAGTGCCTATAACGGGGGCATTCAGTACTTC	CSAYNGGIQYF
TRBD2	17	TRBJ2-1	NA	TRBV27	TGTGCCAGCAGTCCCTTTCAGCCGGGACTAGCGGGCGATGAGCAGTTCTTC	CASSPFQPGLAGDEQFF
NA	13	TRBJ1-5	NA	TRBV7-3	TGTGCCAGCAGCTTGGACAGTAATCAGCCCCAGCATTTT	CASSLDSNQPQHF
TRBD1	16	TRBJ2-7	NA	TRBV7-3	TGTGCCAGCAGCCCCTCAGGACAGGGGGTATTGTACGAGCAGTACTTC	CASSPSGQGVLYEQYF
NA	16	TRBJ1-4	NA	TRBV5-1	TGCGCCAGCAGCACCCGGGGGGGGTCAGTTAATGAAAAACTGTTTTTT	CASSTRGGSVNEKLFF
NA	12	TRBJ2-5	NA	TRBV7-2	TGTGCCAGCAGCCGAGGGGGAGAGACCCAGTACTTC	CASSRGGETQYF
NA	14	TRBJ2-2	NA	TRBV6-5	TGTGCCAGTCACCCCACAGCGAACACCGGGGAGCTGTTTTTT	CASHPTANTGELFF
TRBD2	14	TRBJ2-5	once	TRBV6-6	TGTGCCAGCAGGTTGGGAGGGATTCGGGAGACCCAGTACTTC	CASRLGGIRETQYF